A selection of T cell receptor beta chains follows, all from one sample in a study of patients and donors after allogeneic stem cell transplantation. TCRdb reprocessed the RT-PCR reads with MiXCR, giving one entry per CDR3 protein. The repertoire holds under 35,000 distinct CDR3 sequences, with roughly 38% as singletons. What was sequenced was blood, either unsorted or a sorted T cell fraction (not recorded which). These receptors all come from a human donor who was either an allogeneic HSCT recipient or a stem cell or donor lymphocyte infusion donor (not recorded which). It is not recorded whose cells these are; they may come from a transplant donor. Each CDR3 is given with its conserved first and last residue. The order of the fields is clone size, D gene, V gene, J gene, CDR3 DNA, CDR3 protein. D genes are given only for firm matches. Clone size is not always given. Where it is, it says once, few, many or a class for expanded clones.

NA	NA	TRBV20-1	TRBJ1-5	TGCAGTGCTAGGGGTGGAGTGGGCAATCAGCCCCAGCATTTT	CSARGGVGNQPQHF
NA	TRBD2	TRBV20-1	TRBJ2-3	TGCAGTGCTCACGTAGCGGGAGGGCCGGCAGATACGCAGTATTTT	CSAHVAGGPADTQYF
NA	NA	TRBV7-9	TRBJ1-4	TGTGCCAGCAGCTTAGGAGGTCAAAAACTGTTTTTT	CASSLGGQKLFF
NA	NA	TRBV20-1	TRBJ2-7	TGCAGTGCTAGAGGCCCAGGGTTGGGCTACGAGCAGTACTTC	CSARGPGLGYEQYF
NA	NA	TRBV5-5	TRBJ2-2	TGTGCCAGCAAGGGCCAGCTTTACACCGGGGAGCTGTTTTTT	CASKGQLYTGELFF
NA	NA	TRBV24-1	TRBJ2-2	TGTGCCACCAGTGATTTGACGGATCCCACCGGGGAGCTGTTTTTT	CATSDLTDPTGELFF
NA	TRBD2	TRBV24-1	TRBJ2-2	TGTGCCACCAGTGATCCGGGGGGAGCGAACACCGGGGAGCTGTTTTTT	CATSDPGGANTGELFF
many	NA	TRBV7-9	TRBJ1-6	TGTGCCAGCAGCTTAGCGGACCCGGTCTCACCCCTCCACTTT	CASSLADPVSPLHF
few	NA	TRBV12-3/TRBV12-4	TRBJ1-2	TGTGCCAGCAGTTTAGCGCCCTCACCCTACTATGGCTACACCTTC	CASSLAPSPYYGYTF
NA	NA	TRBV27	TRBJ2-1	TGTGCCAGCAGTTTCCTTAGCGACTCCTACAATGAGCAGTTCTTC	CASSFLSDSYNEQFF
NA	TRBD1	TRBV29-1	TRBJ2-2	TGCAGCGTTGTTCAGGGGGCTTCGATGGCCGGGGAGCTGTTTTTT	CSVVQGASMAGELFF
NA	TRBD1	TRBV13	TRBJ1-2	TGTGCCAGCAGCCCGGACAGGGATTGCTACACCTTC	CASSPDRDCYTF
NA	TRBD1	TRBV12-3/TRBV12-4	TRBJ1-2	TGTGCCAGCAGTTCGCCGGACAGGGGGCCTGGCTACACCTTC	CASSSPDRGPGYTF
NA	NA	TRBV27	TRBJ1-2	TGTGCCAGCAGTTTAAACCCTAACTATGGCTACACCTTC	CASSLNPNYGYTF
NA	NA	TRBV5-1	TRBJ2-5	TGCGCCAGCAGCTCTGGGTCAGTTGGAGAGACCCAGTACTTC	CASSSGSVGETQYF
NA	NA	TRBV20-1	TRBJ1-3	TGCAGTGCTAGAGATCAGAGAGGGACGGATGGAAACACCATATATTTT	CSARDQRGTDGNTIYF
few	NA	TRBV6-2/TRBV6-3	TRBJ1-1	TGTGCCAGCAGTTACGTGGGGGCCTCGGACACTGAAGCTTTCTTT	CASSYVGASDTEAFF
many	TRBD1	TRBV3-1	TRBJ1-1	TGTGCCAGCAGCTGGGACAGTATGAACACTGAAGCTTTCTTT	CASSWDSMNTEAFF
few	NA	TRBV20-1	TRBJ1-5	TGCAGTGCTTCCATCGATAGGCAGCCCCAGCATTTT	CSASIDRQPQHF
few	TRBD2	TRBV7-2	TRBJ2-2	TGTGCCAGCAGCCCCAGCGGGATGCACACCGGGGAGCTGTTTTTT	CASSPSGMHTGELFF
many	NA	TRBV7-9	TRBJ1-5	TGTGCCAGCAGCACCGGTTTCAGGGACCAGCCCCAGCATTTT	CASSTGFRDQPQHF
NA	TRBD1	TRBV30	TRBJ2-1	TGTGCCTGGAGTGTTGGAAAGCGAAGGGACAGTTTATTTGATGAGCAGTTCTTC	CAWSVGKRRDSLFDEQFF
once	NA	TRBV10-3	TRBJ2-1	TGTGCCATCAGTGAGACAGTATCCTACAATGAGCAGTTCTTC	CAISETVSYNEQFF
many	NA	TRBV7-9	TRBJ1-5	TGTGCCAGCAGCTTAGTGGGTGATCAGCCCCAGCATTTT	CASSLVGDQPQHF
many	NA	TRBV4-2	TRBJ1-3	TGTGCCAGCAGCCCTGTACAGACCGACTCTGGAAACACCATATATTTT	CASSPVQTDSGNTIYF
few	TRBD1	TRBV7-9	TRBJ2-7	TGTGCCAGCAGCTCCTGGACAGGCTACGAGCAGTACTTC	CASSSWTGYEQYF
few	TRBD2	TRBV6-2/TRBV6-3	TRBJ2-7	TGTGCCAGCAGTTCGCCACCGGGACTAGCGGTATACGAGCAGTACTTC	CASSSPPGLAVYEQYF
NA	NA	TRBV30	TRBJ2-5	TGTGCTTGGGGCCCTAGCGAGGAGACCCAGTACTTC	CAWGPSEETQYF
few	TRBD2	TRBV7-9	TRBJ2-3	TGTGCCAGCAGCTTAGACGGGGGGGATACGCAGTATTTT	CASSLDGGDTQYF
medium-sized	NA	TRBV7-9	TRBJ1-2	TGTGCCAGCAGCTTAGGGGTCCTAGACACCTTC	CASSLGVLDTF
NA	NA	TRBV24-1	TRBJ2-1	TGTGCCACCAGTGGTGCATACAATGAGCAGTTCTTC	CATSGAYNEQFF
NA	TRBD2	TRBV20-1	TRBJ2-1	TGCAGTGCTAGAGATACTAGCGGGAGGCTTGAGCAGTTCTTC	CSARDTSGRLEQFF
few	NA	TRBV7-2	TRBJ1-2	TGTGCCAGCAGCTTATGGTCAGGGAGCTATGGCTACACCTTC	CASSLWSGSYGYTF
NA	NA	TRBV14	TRBJ2-7	TGTGCCAGCAGCCAAGTTGGGGGCTGGTACGAGCAGTACTTC	CASSQVGGWYEQYF
few	TRBD1	TRBV5-4	TRBJ1-2	TGTGCCAGCAGCTTGCAAGTTGGACAGGGCTATGGCTACACCTTC	CASSLQVGQGYGYTF
few	TRBD1	TRBV29-1	TRBJ1-2	TGCAGCGTTGGGGGGACAGCCTATGGCTACACCTTC	CSVGGTAYGYTF
NA	NA	TRBV5-1	TRBJ2-5	TGCGCCAGCAAACGGGACCGAGAGACCCAGTACTTC	CASKRDRETQYF
NA	NA	TRBV20-1	TRBJ1-1	TGCAGTGCTAGAGTAGGCCCTCAGAACACTGAAGCTTTCTTT	CSARVGPQNTEAFF
NA	NA	TRBV7-2	TRBJ1-4	TGTGCCAGCAGTGCGACCGGGGCCCACAGTTATGAAAAACTGTTTTTT	CASSATGAHSYEKLFF
few	NA	TRBV10-3	TRBJ2-3	TGTGCCATCAGTGAGTCCAGGGCTCCAGATACGCAGTATTTT	CAISESRAPDTQYF
few	TRBD1	TRBV7-8	TRBJ1-6	TGTGCCAGCAGCCTTTTGGGACAGGGAAGAGGAGGGTCACCCCTCCACTTT	CASSLLGQGRGGSPLHF
few	TRBD1	TRBV10-3	TRBJ1-1	TGTGCCATCAGACAGGGGGACTTGAACACTGAAGCTTTCTTT	CAIRQGDLNTEAFF
NA	TRBD2	TRBV4-2	TRBJ2-7	TGTGCCAGCAGCCAAGAGGGCCTAGCGGGAAACGAGCAGTACTTC	CASSQEGLAGNEQYF
many	TRBD2	TRBV7-9	TRBJ2-5	TGTGCCAGCAGCCCTAGCGGAGACCAAGAGACCCAGTACTTC	CASSPSGDQETQYF
NA	NA	TRBV5-1	TRBJ1-2	TGCGCCAGCAGCCGGGCTGTTGGCTATGGCTACACCTTC	CASSRAVGYGYTF
NA	NA	TRBV24-1	TRBJ2-5	TGTGCCACCAGTAGACAAGAGACCCAGTACTTC	CATSRQETQYF
few	NA	TRBV6-5	TRBJ1-2	TGTGCCAGCAGCTATACCACAACTGGGCATACCGTTTATGGCTACACCTTC	CASSYTTTGHTVYGYTF
NA	NA	TRBV29-1	TRBJ1-1	TGCAGCGTTGAAAGAGCGGGGAACACTGAAGCTTTCTTT	CSVERAGNTEAFF
NA	TRBD1	TRBV7-9	TRBJ1-2	TGTGCCACCCAGGGGGCTGGATACTATGGCTACACCTTC	CATQGAGYYGYTF